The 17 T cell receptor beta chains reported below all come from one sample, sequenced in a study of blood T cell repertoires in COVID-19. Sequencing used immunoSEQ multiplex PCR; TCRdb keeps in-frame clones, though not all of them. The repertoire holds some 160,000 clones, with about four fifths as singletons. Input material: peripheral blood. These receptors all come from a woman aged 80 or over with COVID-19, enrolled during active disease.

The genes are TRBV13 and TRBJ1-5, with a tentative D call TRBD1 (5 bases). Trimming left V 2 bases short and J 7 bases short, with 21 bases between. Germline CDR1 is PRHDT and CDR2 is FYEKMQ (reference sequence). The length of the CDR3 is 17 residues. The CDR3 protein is CASSLRRQGGFFQPQHF. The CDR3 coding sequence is TGTGCCAGCAGCTTAAGGCGGCAGGGTGGGTTTTTCCAGCCCCAGCATTTT.

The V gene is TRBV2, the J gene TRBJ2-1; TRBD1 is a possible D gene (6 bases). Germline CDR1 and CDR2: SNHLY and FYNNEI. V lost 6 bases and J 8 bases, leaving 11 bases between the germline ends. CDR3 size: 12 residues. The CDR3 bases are TGTGCCAGCAGCAGGGGTTTTGATGAGCAGTTCTTC. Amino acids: CASSRGFDEQFF.

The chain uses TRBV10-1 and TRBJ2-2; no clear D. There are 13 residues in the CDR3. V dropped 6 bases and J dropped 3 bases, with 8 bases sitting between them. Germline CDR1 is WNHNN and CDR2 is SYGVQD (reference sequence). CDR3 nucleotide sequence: TGCGCCAGCAGCCCCCGGGACACCGGGGAGCTGTTTTTT. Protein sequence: CASSPRDTGELFF.

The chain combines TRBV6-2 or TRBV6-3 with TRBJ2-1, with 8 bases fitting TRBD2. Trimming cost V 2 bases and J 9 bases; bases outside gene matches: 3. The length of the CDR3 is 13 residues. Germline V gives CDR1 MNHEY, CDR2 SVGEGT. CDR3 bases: TGTGCCAGCAGTTACGAGCGGGGGTTTGAGCAGTTCTTC. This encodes CASSYERGFEQFF.

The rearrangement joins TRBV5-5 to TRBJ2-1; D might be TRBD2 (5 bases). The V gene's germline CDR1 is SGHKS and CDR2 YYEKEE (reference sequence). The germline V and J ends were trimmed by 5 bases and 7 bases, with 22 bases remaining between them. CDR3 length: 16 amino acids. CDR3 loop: CASRRMSGSGVNEQFF. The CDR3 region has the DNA TGTGCCAGCAGGAGAATGTCAGGCTCCGGGGTAAATGAGCAGTTCTTC.

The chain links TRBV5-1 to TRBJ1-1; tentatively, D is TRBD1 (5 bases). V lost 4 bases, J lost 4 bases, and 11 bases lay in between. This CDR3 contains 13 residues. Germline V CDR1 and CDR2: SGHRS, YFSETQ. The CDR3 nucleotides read TGCGCCAGCAGCAGCTCGGGGGTCACTGAAGCTTTCTTT. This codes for CASSSSGVTEAFF.

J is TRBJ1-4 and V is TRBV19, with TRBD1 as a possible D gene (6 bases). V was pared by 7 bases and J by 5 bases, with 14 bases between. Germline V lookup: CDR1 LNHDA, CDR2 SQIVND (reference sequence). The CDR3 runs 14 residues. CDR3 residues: CASKSTGFNEKLFF. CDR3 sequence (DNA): TGTGCCAGTAAGAGCACAGGGTTCAATGAAAAACTGTTTTTT.

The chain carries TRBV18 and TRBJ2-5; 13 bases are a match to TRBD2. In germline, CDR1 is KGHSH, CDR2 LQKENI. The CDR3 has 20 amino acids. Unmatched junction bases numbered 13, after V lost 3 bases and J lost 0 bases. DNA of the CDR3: TGTGCCAGCTCACCGGTACTAGCGGGAGGGCCATCGGTAAACCAAGAGACCCAGTACTTC. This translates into CASSPVLAGGPSVNQETQYF.

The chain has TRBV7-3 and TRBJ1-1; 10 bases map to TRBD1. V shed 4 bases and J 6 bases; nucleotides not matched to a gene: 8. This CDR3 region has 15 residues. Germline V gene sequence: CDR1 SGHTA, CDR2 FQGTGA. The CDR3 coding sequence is TGTGCCAGCAGCTCTGCGGACAGGGGGAGGTCTGAAGCTTTCTTT. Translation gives CASSSADRGRSEAFF. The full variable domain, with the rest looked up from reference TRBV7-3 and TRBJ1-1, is GAGVSQTPSNKVTEKGKYVELRCDPISGHTALYWYRQSLGQGPEFLIYFQGTGAADDSGLPNDRFFAVRPEGSVSTLKIQRTERGDSAVYLCASSSADRGRSEAFFGQGTRLTVV.

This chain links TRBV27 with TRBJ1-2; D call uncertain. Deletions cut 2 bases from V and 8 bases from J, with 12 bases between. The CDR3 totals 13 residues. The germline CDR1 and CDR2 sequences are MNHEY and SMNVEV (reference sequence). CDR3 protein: CASSLRGYGGYTF. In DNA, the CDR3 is TGTGCCAGCAGTTTACGGGGATATGGAGGCTACACCTTC.

Here the CDR3 reads CASRGFDRGNEKLFF. For the CDR3, the DNA is TGTGCCAGCAGGGGATTCGACAGGGGGAATGAAAAACTGTTTTTT. The chain combines TRBV6-6 with TRBJ1-4; TRBD1 aligns across 9 bases. This CDR3 spans 15 amino acids. The V gene end was trimmed by 6 bases and the J gene end by 5 bases; junction bases not matched to a gene: 7. CDR1 and CDR2 (germline): MNHNY, SVGAGI (reference sequence).

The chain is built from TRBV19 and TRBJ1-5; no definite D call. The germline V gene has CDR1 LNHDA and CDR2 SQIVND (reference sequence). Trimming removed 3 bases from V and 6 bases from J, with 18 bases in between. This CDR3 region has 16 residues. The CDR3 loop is CASSILRQIKVQPQHF. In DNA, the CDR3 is TGTGCCAGTAGTATCCTACGCCAAATAAAAGTTCAGCCCCAGCATTTT.

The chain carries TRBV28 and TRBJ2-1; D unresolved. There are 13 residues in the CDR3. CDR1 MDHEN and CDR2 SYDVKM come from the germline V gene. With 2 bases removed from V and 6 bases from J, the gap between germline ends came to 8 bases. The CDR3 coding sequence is TGTGCCAGCAGTTTAGCAGAACCCAATGAGCAGTTCTTC. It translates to CASSLAEPNEQFF.

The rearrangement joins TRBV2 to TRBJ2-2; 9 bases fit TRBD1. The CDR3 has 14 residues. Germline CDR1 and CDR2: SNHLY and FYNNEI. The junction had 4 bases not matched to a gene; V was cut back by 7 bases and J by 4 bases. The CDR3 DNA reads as TGTGCCAGCATACGGGACAGGGTCACCGGGGAGCTGTTTTTT. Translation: CASIRDRVTGELFF.

The CDR3 DNA follows: TGTGCCAGCAGGCCAGGGCCCATCTACGAGCAGTACTTC. It encodes CASRPGPIYEQYF. This chain uses TRBV2 with TRBJ2-7; TRBD1 might be the D (5 bases). Trimming removed 6 bases at V and 3 bases at J, with 12 bases between. This CDR3 has 13 residues. Germline-derived CDR1 and CDR2 are SNHLY and FYNNEI.

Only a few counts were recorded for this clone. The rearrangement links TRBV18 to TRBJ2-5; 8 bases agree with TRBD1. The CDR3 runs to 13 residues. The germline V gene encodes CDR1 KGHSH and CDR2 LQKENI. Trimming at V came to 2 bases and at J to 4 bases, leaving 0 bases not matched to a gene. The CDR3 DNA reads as TGTGCCAGCTCACCAACAGGGGGAGAGACCCAGTACTTC. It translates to CASSPTGGETQYF.

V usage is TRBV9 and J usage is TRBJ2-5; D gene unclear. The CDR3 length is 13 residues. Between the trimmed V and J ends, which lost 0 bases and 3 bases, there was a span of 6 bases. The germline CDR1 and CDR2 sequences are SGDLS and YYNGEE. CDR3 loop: CASSVGREETQYF. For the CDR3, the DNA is TGTGCCAGCAGCGTAGGTCGGGAAGAGACCCAGTACTTC.